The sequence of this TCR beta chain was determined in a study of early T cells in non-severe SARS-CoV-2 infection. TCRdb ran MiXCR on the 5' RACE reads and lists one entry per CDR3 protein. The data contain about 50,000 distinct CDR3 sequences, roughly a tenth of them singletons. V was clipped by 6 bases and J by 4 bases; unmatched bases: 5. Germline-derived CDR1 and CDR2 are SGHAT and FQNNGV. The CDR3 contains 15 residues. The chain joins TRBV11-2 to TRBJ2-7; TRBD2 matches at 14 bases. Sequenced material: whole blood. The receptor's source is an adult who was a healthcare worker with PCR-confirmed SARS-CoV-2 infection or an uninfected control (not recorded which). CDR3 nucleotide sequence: TGTGCCAGCAGTTGGGGACTAGCGGGAGAGTACGAGCAGTACTTC. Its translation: CASSWGLAGEYEQYF. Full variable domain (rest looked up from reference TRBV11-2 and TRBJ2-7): EAGVAQSPRYKIIEKRQSVAFWCNPISGHATLYWYQQILGQGPKLLIQFQNNGVVDDSQLPKDRFSAERLKGVDSTLKIQPAKLEDSAVYLCASSWGLAGEYEQYFGPGTRLTVT.